A single sample is the source of the 24 T cell receptor beta chains below, sequenced in a study of CD8+ T cells in alopecia areata. Investigators isolated RNA and reverse transcribed it into cDNA to act as the sequencing template. The method was immunoSEQ multiplex PCR; TCRdb's version includes in-frame clones alone and lacks a portion of them. There are approximately 82,000 clones in the sample; 51% occur only once, and roughly 5.6% lies in the top ten. Material: NKG2D-high CD8+ T cells sorted from blood. These receptors all stem from a human donor with alopecia areata.

The chain joins TRBV9 to TRBJ1-2; 7 bases are a match to TRBD1. The J segment lost 6 bases and the V segment lost 0 bases, leaving 8 bases of the junction unmatched. Germline V gene sequence: CDR1 SGDLS, CDR2 YYNGEE. This CDR3 is built from 15 residues. In DNA, the CDR3 is TGTGCCAGCAGCGTAGCTCAAGACAGGGAGAATGGCTACACCTTC. It specifies CASSVAQDRENGYTF.

This clone came up a few times. The chain uses TRBV6-6 and TRBJ2-7, with D possibly matching TRBD1 (5 bases). Trimming stripped 5 bases from V and 7 bases from J, with 6 bases between. This CDR3 has 10 residues. The germline V gene has CDR1 MNHNY and CDR2 SVGAGI (reference sequence). The CDR3: CASSDREQYF. The CDR3 DNA follows: TGTGCCAGCAGTGACAGAGAGCAGTACTTC.

The V gene is TRBV27, the J gene TRBJ2-1, with 7 nucleotides matching TRBD1. The CDR3 sequence is 13 residues long. V was pared by 5 bases and J by 6 bases, with 4 bases of the junction left unmatched. CDR1 and CDR2 from the germline V gene are MNHEY and SMNVEV (reference sequence). The CDR3 is CASSGGQSNEQFF. CDR3 sequence (DNA): TGTGCCAGCAGTGGGGGACAGAGCAATGAGCAGTTCTTC.

This clone was seen more than once but under ten times. The CDR3 DNA follows: TGTGCCAGCAGCAAAGCGGGACAGTGGCATGAGCAGTTCTTC. It translates to CASSKAGQWHEQFF. The V and J genes are TRBV21-1 and TRBJ2-1; TRBD1, the table's D call, lacks a check against the DNA. TRBV21-1 is listed as a pseudogene. The CDR3 has 14 residues.

The rearrangement uses TRBV11-2 and TRBJ2-3; no firm D call. The CDR3 has 13 amino acids. Germline loops: CDR1 SGHAT, CDR2 FQNNGV. Trimming removed 7 bases from V and 6 bases from J, with 14 bases in between. CDR3 protein: CASTITSMDTQYF. The CDR3 nucleotides are TGTGCCAGCACCATAACATCAATGGATACGCAGTATTTT.

The chain is built from TRBV19 and TRBJ2-5, with 7 bases identical to TRBD1. The germline CDR1 and CDR2 sequences are LNHDA and SQIVND (reference sequence). V gave up 5 bases and J gave up 5 bases; unmatched junction bases: 5. The CDR3 is 13 amino acids. For the CDR3, the DNA is TGTGCCAGTAGTCACCAGGACAGGGAGACCCAGTACTTC. It specifies CASSHQDRETQYF.

A few counts support this clone. CDR3 sequence (DNA): TGCGCCAGCAGTGGTCCGGGCGGCTCCTACGAGCAGTACTTC. Its translation is CASSGPGGSYEQYF. V is TRBV5-1 and J is TRBJ2-7; D unclear. CDR1 and CDR2 from the germline V gene are SGHRS and YFSETQ. The V and J ends lost 5 bases and 0 bases respectively, with 12 bases between them. CDR3 length: 14 residues.

This clone was observed a handful of times. This chain links TRBV5-1 with TRBJ1-4; D call uncertain. Germline V gene lookup returns CDR1 SGHRS and CDR2 YFSETQ. The CDR3 has 12 amino acids. V was clipped by 5 bases and J by 7 bases, with 9 bases between them. The CDR3 DNA follows: TGCGCCAGCAGTCGAGGAACTGAAAAACTGTTTTTT. The encoded protein is CASSRGTEKLFF.

The sample holds one count of this clone. The chain couples TRBV30 to TRBJ2-7; 11 nucleotides align to TRBD2. The ends lost 7 bases at V and 2 bases at J; junction bases unmatched: 4. This CDR3 region has 13 residues. Germline V CDR1 and CDR2: GTSNPN, SVGIG (reference sequence). The CDR3 loop reads CAYTSGGAYEQYF. The CDR3 DNA is TGTGCCTATACTAGCGGGGGTGCCTACGAGCAGTACTTC.

This clone was seen a few times. The V call is TRBV29-1, the J call TRBJ2-2, with 7 bases aligning to TRBD2. The V gene's germline CDR1 is SQVTM and CDR2 ANQGSEA. V lost 0 bases to trimming and J lost 4 bases; unmatched junction nucleotides: 5. This CDR3 contains 15 residues. In nucleotides, the CDR3 is TGCAGCGTTGAAGAGGGCGGGAGTGGCACCGGGGAGCTGTTTTTT. It translates to CSVEEGGSGTGELFF.

V gene TRBV27 combines with J gene TRBJ2-1, with unresolved D. Germline CDR1 is MNHEY and CDR2 is SMNVEV (reference sequence). V was shortened by 8 bases and J by 0 bases, with 11 bases between the two germline ends. CDR3 length equals 14 residues. The CDR3 nucleotides are TGTGCCAGCGCATGGGGTAGCTCCTACAATGAGCAGTTCTTC. It encodes CASAWGSSYNEQFF.

This clone was counted only a few times. The chain uses TRBV4-1 and TRBJ2-5; D is undetermined. The germline V gene has CDR1 MGHRA and CDR2 YSYEKL. V was clipped by 3 bases and J by 4 bases, with 9 bases between them. This CDR3 comprises 13 residues. The CDR3 protein is CASSHPRTETQYF. CDR3 nucleotide sequence: TGCGCCAGCAGCCACCCAAGGACAGAGACCCAGTACTTC.

The chain joins TRBV6-6 to TRBJ2-2; D gene ambiguous. CDR1 and CDR2 from the germline V gene are MNHNY and SVGAGI (reference sequence). Trimming pared 5 bases from V and 4 bases from J, leaving 2 bases between. The CDR3 has 11 amino acids. CDR3 sequence: CASSLTGELFF. As DNA, the CDR3 is TGTGCCAGCAGTCTCACCGGGGAGCTGTTTTTT.

This clone was counted only a few times. The chain recombines TRBV29-1 with TRBJ2-2; D gene ambiguous. Germline assignment: CDR1 SQVTM and CDR2 ANQGSEA. The CDR3 covers 14 residues. The V end was cut by 7 bases, the J end by 0 bases, with 12 bases between. As DNA, the CDR3 is TGCAGCGCCTCGGGTGCCACGAACACCGGGGAGCTGTTTTTT. Its translation is CSASGATNTGELFF.

The chain joins TRBV2 to TRBJ1-6; D perhaps matches TRBD1 (6 bases). The CDR3 consists of 15 residues. In germline, CDR1 is SNHLY, CDR2 FYNNEI. V lost 4 bases and J lost 13, with 20 bases in between. Here the CDR3 DNA reads TGTGCCAGCAGTGCATTGGGGGCAGGGAAAAAGCCCCTCCACTTT. Residues: CASSALGAGKKPLHF.

The chain joins TRBV4-2 to TRBJ2-6; TRBD1 might be the D (5 bases). Trimming shortened V by 0 bases and J by 1 base, and 7 bases separated the two germline ends. Germline CDR1 reads LGHNA; CDR2 reads YNFKEQ. The CDR3 is 16 residues long. In nucleotides, the CDR3 is TGTGCCAGCAGCCAAGAAGGGGAATCTGGGGCCAACGTCCTGACTTTC. It translates to CASSQEGESGANVLTF.

This clone was counted a few times. This chain uses TRBV29-1 with TRBJ2-1; D is possibly TRBD2 (5 bases). There are 11 residues in the CDR3. Germline CDR1 and CDR2: SQVTM and ANQGSEA. The V gene lost 4 bases and the J gene lost 9 bases, with 10 bases spanning the gap. CDR3 bases: TGCAGCGTTGTTCGGGATACTGAGCAGTTCTTC. This gives the protein CSVVRDTEQFF.

The chain links TRBV29-1 to TRBJ2-1, with TRBD2 identical over 7 bases. The length of the CDR3 is 17 residues. The germline V gene encodes CDR1 SQVTM and CDR2 ANQGSEA. V shed 0 bases, J shed 1 base, and the junction held 9 bases outside the gene matches. The CDR3 loop reads CSVEDPSGISSYNEQFF. Written as DNA, the CDR3 is TGCAGCGTTGAAGATCCGAGCGGGATAAGTTCCTACAATGAGCAGTTCTTC.

The chain combines TRBV25-1 with TRBJ2-7; the D gene is possibly TRBD1 (5 bases). The CDR3 spans 13 residues. The V and J ends lost 5 bases and 4 bases respectively, with 12 bases between them. Germline values: CDR1 MGHDK, CDR2 SYGVNS. CDR3 loop: CASSYSRAYEQYF. The CDR3 region has the DNA TGTGCCAGCAGTTACAGCAGGGCTTACGAGCAGTACTTC.

The chain combines TRBV11-2 with TRBJ2-7; possibly TRBD2 for D (5 bases). The CDR3 covers 14 residues. Germline assignment: CDR1 SGHAT and CDR2 FQNNGV. V shed 6 bases and J shed 3 bases, with 15 bases lying between them. The CDR3 sequence is CASSSEGDYYEQYF. CDR3 DNA sequence: TGTGCCAGCAGTTCCGAGGGAGACTACTACGAGCAGTACTTC.

This clone was found a few times. CDR3 in DNA: TGTGCCAGCAGCGACCCGACACGCTCGAGGGAGCTGTTTTTT. The encoded protein is CASSDPTRSRELFF. The chain couples TRBV9 to TRBJ2-2; D gene uncertain. This CDR3 region has 14 residues. V shed 3 bases and J shed 9 bases, with 15 bases lying between them. Germline V gene data show CDR1 as SGDLS and CDR2 as YYNGEE.

This clone came up a few times. The rearrangement joins TRBV7-9 to TRBJ2-2; D gene unclear. Trimming pared 1 base from V and 1 base from J, leaving 4 bases between. The CDR3 runs 14 residues. The germline CDR1 and CDR2 sequences are SEHNR and FQNEAQ (reference sequence). The CDR3 nucleotides read TGTGCCAGCAGCTTAGTCCAGAACACCGGGGAGCTGTTTTTT. Protein: CASSLVQNTGELFF.

The chain combines TRBV27 with TRBJ2-1; D gene unclear. With 3 bases removed from V and 5 bases from J, the gap between germline ends came to 11 bases. The CDR3 spans 14 residues. In germline, CDR1 is MNHEY, CDR2 SMNVEV (reference sequence). DNA for the CDR3: TGTGCCAGCAGTTTTTGGCTTCGGCACAATGAGCAGTTCTTC. This translates into CASSFWLRHNEQFF.

The V call is TRBV30, the J call TRBJ2-2; D gene uncertain. The ends were cut back, 5 bases at V and 6 bases at J, with 4 bases in the middle. There are 10 residues in the CDR3. CDR1 is GTSNPN, CDR2 SVGIG, per germline (reference sequence). For the CDR3, the DNA is TGTGCCTGGGGCTCCGGGGAGCTGTTTTTT. It translates to CAWGSGELFF.